This T cell receptor beta chain originates from a study of blood T cell repertoires in COVID-19. Study summary: The United States, Italy and Spain provided the acute and convalescent COVID-19 samples. T cells, B-cell-depleted T cells, or PBMCs supplied cDNA or gDNA.

This clone has more than one count but fewer than ten. This CDR3 contains 16 residues. J was trimmed by 0 bases and V by 6 bases; bases with no gene match: 8. Germline V CDR1 and CDR2: MNHNY, SVGAGI (reference sequence). Under the authors' procedure: For nucleated cells, counts were estimated from reference gene primer amplification. The repertoire was sequenced with immunoSEQ multiplex PCR; TCRdb's copy has only in-frame clones and lacks some. Clone size and V and J calls were adopted from that table, with D and trimming inferred from the DNA. The sample holds 150,000 to 160,000 clones, approximately 80% seen once.

The clonotype comes from a woman aged 50 to 60 with acute or convalescent COVID-19. The sequencing sample was made of peripheral blood. The gene calls are TRBV6-6 and TRBJ1-2, with 9 nucleotides matching TRBD1. CDR3 in amino acids: CASRPTTGGPNYGYTF. The CDR3 region has the DNA TGTGCCAGCAGGCCAACCACAGGGGGCCCTAACTATGGCTACACCTTC.